The clone carrying this TCR beta chain appeared a few times. No antigen is known for it. Stable hyperthyroidism: no ophthalmopathy progression over 18 months of follow-up. The PBMCs had their origin in 10 ml of fresh peripheral blood. CDR1 is MNHNS and CDR2 is SASEGT in the germline V gene. The CDR3 is made up of 15 amino acids. The V and J ends lost 0 bases and 3 bases respectively, with 9 bases between them. This record belongs to a study of T cells in Graves' hyperthyroidism and ophthalmopathy. Study-wide results and caveats: Among clonotypes expanded in thyroid above 0.001, most were also found in blood.

TCR beta CDR3 region amplification was performed from RNA transcripts. HTBI primers were employed in a first-round RT-PCR of the TCR CDR3. Using its own MiXCR run on the multiplex PCR reads, TCRdb lists one record per CDR3 protein. Found here are some 440,000 distinct CDR3 sequences, 15% to 19% of them singletons; the top ten hold roughly 15%. Sequencing was performed on blood. J is TRBJ2-4 and V is TRBV6-1; no reliable D call. This TCR came from a woman aged 18-35 years with Graves' hyperthyroidism. CDR3 sequence reads: CASSEARLSKNIQYF. DNA for the CDR3: TGTGCCAGCAGTGAAGCCCGACTGAGCAAAAACATTCAGTACTTC.